This T cell receptor (beta chain) was identified during a study of shared clonotypes between healthy human individuals. Healthy and HIV-negative, the adult donors had no recent acute infections or vaccinations. All participating donors were Caucasian adults from Nashville, Tennessee. The CDR3 is 14 residues long. Germline CDR1 reads SGHDT; CDR2 reads YYEEEE. The V end was cut by 5 bases, the J end by 3 bases, with 15 bases between. Every immunoSEQ plate was one replicate of a subset's evenly spread DNA. Replicate PCRs for sorted subsets used roughly 200 ng DNA; this equaled 25,000 to 30,000 T cell genomes. Repertoires were generated with immunoSEQ multiplex PCR, while TCRdb's copy carries only in-frame clones and drops some. The table has approximately 2.4 million clones, about 94% seen once; the top ten hold about 0.13%.

Sequencing was carried out using naive CD4+ T cells sorted from blood. Subset of the sample: CD45RA+ positively selected. The receptor comes from a man aged 18-30 years in good health. The chain links TRBV5-6 to TRBJ2-7; possibly TRBD2 for D (6 bases). DNA of the CDR3: TGTGCCAGCAGGAGGCGGGGATCACTCTACGAGCAGTACTTC. Its protein is CASRRRGSLYEQYF. The full variable domain, its missing parts supplied by reference TRBV5-6 and TRBJ2-7, is DAGVTQSPTHLIKTRGQQVTLRCSPKSGHDTVSWYQQALGQGPQFIFQYYEEEERQRGNFPDRFSGHQFPNYSSELNVNALLLGDSALYLCASRRRGSLYEQYFGPGTRLTVT.